The next 10 T cell receptor beta chains were all read from a single sample in a study of T cells in women clearing cervical HPV infection. Profiling relied on immunoSEQ multiplex PCR, and the TCRdb table lists in-frame clones only, not all of them. The specimen's table records over 25,000 clones. Input material: blood buffy coat. The receptor source for this set is a woman between 18 and 70 years old with a cervical HPV16 infection that either progressed to CIN3+ or cleared (not recorded which).

Concerning this clone itself: The read ends 3 residues early relative to the CDR3; the germline J gene fills the gap. The chain employs TRBV6-1 and TRBJ1-4; no clear D. The CDR3 covers 16 residues. CDR1 is MNHNS, CDR2 SASEGT, per germline. V was trimmed by 1 base and J by 6 bases, leaving 15 bases between them. The CDR3 loop reads CASSEVAAEFYEKLFF. The sequenced part of the CDR3 DNA is TGTGCCAGCAGTGAAGTAGCGGCCGAGTTCTATGAAAAA.

Of note for this clone: The read terminates 3 residues ahead of where the CDR3 ends, so the germline J gene completes it. This chain links TRBV28 with TRBJ1-5, with 8 bases aligning to TRBD1. V lost 3 bases, J lost 5 bases, and 6 bases stayed unmatched. The CDR3 runs to 15 residues. Germline-derived CDR1 and CDR2 are MDHEN and SYDVKM. CDR3 DNA (partial): TGTGCCAGCAGTTTGGCAGGGGGCGAGGATCAGCCC. Amino acid sequence: CASSLAGGEDQP. The full CDR3 protein is CASSLAGGEDQPQHF.

A word on this clone: The read gets to within 3 residues of the CDR3 end, and the germline J gene fills in the rest. The chain recombines TRBV20-1 with TRBJ2-5; possible D gene TRBD2, 6 bases. The CDR3 loop spans 12 amino acids. Looked up from germline, CDR1 is DFQATT and CDR2 is SNEGSKA (reference sequence). With 7 bases removed from V and 5 bases from J, the gap between germline ends came to 14 bases. The part of the CDR3 DNA that was read is TGCAGTGTTTTAGCGGTTGGGGAGACC. It is translated as CSVLAVGET. The full-length CDR3 reads as CSVLAVGETQYF.

Details on this clone: Read sequence stops 3 residues before the CDR3 end, and the germline J gene provides the missing end. The rearrangement uses TRBV7-3 and TRBJ2-1, with D possibly TRBD2 on 7 matching bases. Trimming stripped 5 bases from V and 8 bases from J, with 19 bases between. Germline V gene data show CDR1 as SGHTA and CDR2 as FQGTGA. CDR3 size: 15 residues. The sequenced CDR3 bases are TGTGCCAGCAGCCCGGCGGGGGCCGAGGGCGATGAG. The encoded protein is CASSPAGAEGDE. The entire CDR3 is CASSPAGAEGDEQFF.

To note about this clone: The CDR3 is cut off 3 residues early in the read; its end comes from the germline J gene. The chain employs TRBV20-1 and TRBJ1-1, with unresolved D. CDR3 size: 12 residues. The germline V gene has CDR1 DFQATT and CDR2 SNEGSKA (reference sequence). V was trimmed by 5 bases and J by 1 base, leaving 8 bases between them. The covered CDR3 bases are TGCAGTGCTGAATGGGCGAACACTGAA. Its translation is CSAEWANTE. The full CDR3 protein is CSAEWANTEAFF.

In regard to this clone: The read ends 3 residues shy of where the CDR3 ends; the end is completed using the germline J gene. The chain joins TRBV20-1 to TRBJ2-2; tentatively, D is TRBD1 (5 bases). The V end was cut by 5 bases, the J end by 0 bases, with 16 bases between. The CDR3 covers 16 residues. The germline V gene has CDR1 DFQATT and CDR2 SNEGSKA (reference sequence). CDR3 DNA, as far as it was read: TGCAGTGCTGCATTGACAGCTCCTTCGAACACCGGGGAG. Protein: CSAALTAPSNTGE. The entire CDR3 sequence reads CSAALTAPSNTGELFF.

On this clone itself: From the germline J gene comes the end of the CDR3, since the read stops 3 residues before it. The genes are TRBV28 and TRBJ2-2, with 7 bases fitting TRBD1. Germline CDR1 and CDR2: MDHEN and SYDVKM. This CDR3 has 15 residues. With V trimmed by 4 bases and J by 3 bases, 5 bases remained unmatched. The CDR3 DNA, read in part, is TGTGCCAGCAGTTCCGGGACAGTTTACACCGGGGAG. This sequence encodes CASSSGTVYTGE. The entire CDR3 reads CASSSGTVYTGELFF.

On this clone: The read terminates 3 residues before the CDR3 end, so the remaining end is supplied by the germline J gene. This chain joins TRBV20-1 and TRBJ1-4; D possibly corresponds to TRBD1 (6 bases). Germline CDR1 DFQATT, CDR2 SNEGSKA (reference sequence). The CDR3 contains 15 residues. The CDR3 reads CSATRDTQSGSPLFF. Partial CDR3 DNA: TGCAGTGCTACCCGGGACACCCAAAGCGGTTCACCA.

Points on this clone: The CDR3 extends 3 residues past the end of the read, so its final part is completed from the germline J gene. The genes are TRBV2 and TRBJ1-1, with D maybe TRBD1 (6 bases). Deletions cut 7 bases from V and 4 bases from J, with 13 bases between. This CDR3 is 13 amino acids long. CDR1 and CDR2 from the germline V gene are SNHLY and FYNNEI. CDR3 in amino acids: CASNRVGGTEAFF. Partial CDR3 DNA: TGTGCCAGCAATCGGGTAGGGGGCACTGAA.

This CDR3 is CASSLDGGTGNTIYF. The covered CDR3 bases are TGTGCCAGCAGCTTAGACGGGGGGACTGGAAACACC. V usage is TRBV7-9 and J usage is TRBJ1-3; D possibly corresponds to TRBD1 (5 bases). The read halts 3 residues ahead of the CDR3 end, with the missing end drawn from the germline J gene. The germline V gene encodes CDR1 SEHNR and CDR2 FQNEAQ (reference sequence). V was pared by 1 base and J by 2 bases, with 9 bases between. The CDR3 covers 15 residues.